Below, 16 T cell receptor beta chains from the same sample are listed, as sequenced in a study of control samples from healthy donors and cancer patients. Some clones are missing from TCRdb's copy, which holds only in-frame ones; the method was immunoSEQ multiplex PCR. Of 85,000 to 95,000 clones listed, approximately 89% are singletons. The sequenced material came from blood. The receptors stem from a young woman in good health.

V and J are TRBV9 and TRBJ1-2; unclear D gene. Germline CDR1 and CDR2: SGDLS and YYNGEE. V dropped 2 bases and J dropped 6 bases, with 11 bases sitting between them. This CDR3 has 13 residues. CDR3 loop: CASSVVGDDGYTF. CDR3 bases: TGTGCCAGCAGCGTGGTAGGCGATGATGGCTACACCTTC. Full variable domain (remainder filled in from reference TRBV9 and TRBJ1-2): DSGVTQTPKHLITATGQRVTLRCSPRSGDLSVYWYQQSLDQGLQFLIQYYNGEERAKGNILERFSAQQFPDLHSELNLSSLELGDSALYFCASSVVGDDGYTFGSGTRLTVV.

The chain is built from TRBV19 and TRBJ1-6, with D maybe TRBD1 (5 bases). Trimming shortened V by 2 bases and J by 6 bases, and 11 bases separated the two germline ends. This CDR3 contains 15 residues. From germline, CDR1 is LNHDA and CDR2 SQIVND (reference sequence). CDR3 region: CASSIRDRLNSPLHF. In DNA form, the CDR3 reads TGTGCCAGTAGTATACGAGACAGACTTAATTCACCCCTCCACTTT.

This chain connects TRBV30 to TRBJ1-2, with 8 bases identical to TRBD1. Germline V gene sequence: CDR1 GTSNPN, CDR2 SVGIG (reference sequence). V dropped 5 bases and J dropped 4; count of bases not matched to a gene: 3. The CDR3 loop spans 12 amino acids. The CDR3 loop is CAWAGTGYGYTF. The CDR3 region has the DNA TGTGCCTGGGCCGGGACAGGCTATGGCTACACCTTC.

This chain joins TRBV19 and TRBJ2-3, with D perhaps TRBD2 (5 bases). With 6 bases removed from V and 7 bases from J, the gap between germline ends came to 20 bases. Germline V lookup: CDR1 LNHDA, CDR2 SQIVND (reference sequence). The CDR3 totals 15 residues. CDR3 nucleotides: TGTGCCAGTAGCACTAGGGTTGCGCCCACCTATACGCAGTATTTT. It specifies CASSTRVAPTYTQYF.

V usage is TRBV5-6 and J usage is TRBJ1-1; TRBD1 aligns across 7 bases. This CDR3 is built from 15 residues. The ends lost 4 bases at V and 0 bases at J; junction bases unmatched: 6. Germline CDR1 reads SGHDT; CDR2 reads YYEEEE. The CDR3 DNA is TGTGCCAGCAGCACCGACAGGGCCATGAACACTGAAGCTTTCTTT. Residues: CASSTDRAMNTEAFF.

V gene TRBV2 combines with J gene TRBJ2-7; 8 bases are a match to TRBD1. From germline, CDR1 is SNHLY and CDR2 FYNNEI. The CDR3 loop spans 13 amino acids. J gave up 3 bases and V 8 bases, and 6 bases lay outside the gene matches. CDR3 amino acids: CASARDRIYEQYF. The CDR3 DNA follows: TGTGCCAGCGCTAGGGACAGGATCTACGAGCAGTACTTC.

The chain uses TRBV25-1 and TRBJ2-6, with D uncertain. There are 11 residues in the CDR3. Germline CDR1 MGHDK, CDR2 SYGVNS. The CDR3 region is CASAGANVLTF. DNA of the CDR3: TGTGCTTCGGCTGGGGCCAACGTCCTGACTTTC.

This chain connects TRBV5-1 to TRBJ2-1, with D possibly being TRBD1 or TRBD2 (5 bases each). Trimming left V 4 bases short and J 8 bases short, with 13 bases between. The germline gives CDR1 SGHRS, CDR2 YFSETQ. The CDR3 spans 13 residues. The CDR3 DNA follows: TGCGCCAGCAGCAAGGACGGGGACGATGAGCAGTTCTTC. Translating gives CASSKDGDDEQFF.

The rearrangement uses TRBV3-1 (or the pseudogene TRBV3-2) and TRBJ2-7; D is possibly TRBD2 (6 bases). This CDR3 comprises 14 residues. Trimming removed 6 bases from V and 3 bases from J, with 15 bases in between. Germline V gene sequence: CDR1 LGHDT, CDR2 YNNKEL (reference sequence). The CDR3 DNA reads as TGTGCCAGCAGGTCTACCGGGACTGTCTACGAGCAGTACTTC. This gives the protein CASRSTGTVYEQYF.

The chain is built from TRBV7-8 and TRBJ1-5, with D perhaps TRBD1 (6 bases). CDR1 and CDR2 from the germline V gene are SGHVS and FQNEAQ. The CDR3 has 15 amino acids. Trimming took off 1 base at V and 3 bases at J, with 10 bases between the two ends. CDR3 residues: CASSLERGPNQPQHF. CDR3 nucleotide sequence: TGTGCCAGCAGCTTAGAGCGGGGGCCCAATCAGCCCCAGCATTTT.

This rearrangement joins TRBV18 to TRBJ1-1; perhaps TRBD1 as D (5 bases). This CDR3 has 13 amino acids. Trimming took 3 bases from V and 3 from J, leaving 8 bases between them. Looked up from germline, CDR1 is KGHSH and CDR2 is LQKENI. The CDR3 nucleotides are TGTGCCAGCTCACCGGCGGGGGACACTGAAGCTTTCTTT. Translated: CASSPAGDTEAFF.

This clone was counted a few times. The chain has TRBV6-6 and TRBJ2-1, with D perhaps TRBD2 (6 bases). This CDR3 contains 13 residues. The germline V gene has CDR1 MNHNY and CDR2 SVGAGI (reference sequence). Trimming pared 7 bases from V and 4 bases from J, leaving 11 bases between. The CDR3 loop is CASMRDLYNEQFF. In DNA, the CDR3 is TGTGCCAGCATGAGGGACTTATACAATGAGCAGTTCTTC.

The rearrangement links TRBV27 to TRBJ1-2; 7 nucleotides agree with TRBD1. Germline lookup yields CDR1 MNHEY and CDR2 SMNVEV (reference sequence). The CDR3 has 15 residues. V was clipped by 0 bases and J by 4 bases; unmatched bases: 5. CDR3 protein: CASSLSRAGGYGYTF. DNA for the CDR3: TGTGCCAGCAGTTTATCGCGGGCAGGGGGCTATGGCTACACCTTC.

The chain employs TRBV28 and TRBJ1-1; no firm D call. This CDR3 is built from 14 residues. The germline gives CDR1 MDHEN, CDR2 SYDVKM. V lost 6 bases, J lost 5 bases, and 16 bases lay in between. The DNA for the CDR3 is TGTGCCAGCAGACCCGTAGGCGATGGGACTGAAGCTTTCTTT. It translates to CASRPVGDGTEAFF.

J is TRBJ1-4 and V is TRBV6-6; D possibly corresponds to TRBD1 (5 bases). The germline V and J ends were trimmed by 0 bases and 4 bases, with 9 bases remaining between them. Germline assignment: CDR1 MNHNY and CDR2 SVGAGI (reference sequence). This CDR3 contains 15 residues. The CDR3 DNA sequence: TGTGCCAGCAGTTACTCGGGACGGTTTAATGAAAAACTGTTTTTT. Translation gives CASSYSGRFNEKLFF.

The V gene is TRBV6-1, the J gene TRBJ1-1; 8 nucleotides line up with TRBD1. The germline V gene has CDR1 MNHNS and CDR2 SASEGT. This CDR3 comprises 15 residues. V was pared by 2 bases and J by 1 base, with 3 bases of the junction left unmatched. The DNA for the CDR3 is TGTGCCAGCAGTGAATCGGACAGGGCGAACACTGAAGCTTTCTTT. Amino acid sequence: CASSESDRANTEAFF.